A single sample is the source of the 25 T cell receptor beta chains below, sequenced in a study of blood T cells in healthy people across ages. A sample-barcoded 5' primer and a J-beta primer mix were used in a second PCR of roughly 7 to 11 cycles. TCRdb reanalysed the 5' RACE reads using MiXCR and keeps one entry per CDR3 protein. The sample lists over a million distinct CDR3 sequences; approximately 59% were seen once. The sequencing sample was made of blood. The receptors were sampled from a young man in good health.

This clonotype was observed a handful of times. The rearrangement links TRBV4-1 to TRBJ2-7, with unresolved D. Germline-derived CDR1 and CDR2 are MGHRA and YSYEKL. The CDR3 covers 13 residues. The V and J ends lost 3 bases and 3 bases respectively, with 9 bases between them. The CDR3 sequence is CASSQARFYEQYF. The DNA of the CDR3 is TGCGCCAGCAGCCAGGCCCGTTTCTACGAGCAGTACTTC.

This CDR3 is CASSAPVTGELFF. The CDR3 nucleotides are TGTGCCAGCAGTGCCCCCGTCACCGGGGAGCTGTTTTTT. The V gene is TRBV6-1, the J gene TRBJ2-2; D uncertain. The length of the CDR3 is 13 residues. V was pared by 4 bases and J by 4 bases, with 7 bases between. Germline loops: CDR1 MNHNS, CDR2 SASEGT.

The rearrangement joins TRBV20-1 to TRBJ2-7, with D possibly matching TRBD1 (5 bases). The CDR3 is 12 amino acids. Germline V gene sequence: CDR1 DFQATT, CDR2 SNEGSKA (reference sequence). V lost 4 bases and J 0 bases, leaving 7 bases between the germline ends. The CDR3 DNA follows: TGCAGTGCTACCAGGGCCTCCTACGAGCAGTACTTC. Amino acid sequence: CSATRASYEQYF.

This clonotype was detected only a few times. The J gene is TRBJ2-1, the V gene TRBV4-1, with D uncertain. Trimming pared 4 bases from V and 5 bases from J, leaving 24 bases between. The CDR3 totals 18 residues. In germline, CDR1 is MGHRA, CDR2 YSYEKL. The CDR3 DNA follows: TGCGCCAGCAGCCGGCTGAAATCTCCGGTCGTCGAGGACAATGAGCAGTTCTTC. It codes for CASSRLKSPVVEDNEQFF.

The J gene is TRBJ2-3, the V gene TRBV6-1; the match to TRBD2 covers 11 bases. The CDR3 length is 16 residues. Looked up from germline, CDR1 is MNHNS and CDR2 is SASEGT. With 0 bases clipped from V and 6 bases from J, the junction kept 5 bases outside the gene matches. The CDR3 nucleotides read TGTGCCAGCAGTGAAGCGCAACTAGCGGGAGTGGATACGCAGTATTTT. Translated: CASSEAQLAGVDTQYF.

The chain links TRBV12-3 or TRBV12-4 to TRBJ2-5, with TRBD1 identical over 10 bases. The V gene end was trimmed by 5 bases and the J gene end by 5 bases; junction bases not matched to a gene: 5. The CDR3 consists of 14 residues. CDR3 sequence (DNA): TGTGCCAGCAGTACCGACAGGGGGCACGAGACCCAGTACTTC. It specifies CASSTDRGHETQYF.

This clonotype came up a few times. This chain uses TRBV27 with TRBJ1-2; 8 nucleotides agree with TRBD1. The CDR3 contains 12 residues. Germline CDR1 MNHEY, CDR2 SMNVEV (reference sequence). The trim removed 6 bases at V and 10 bases at J, leaving 7 bases unmatched. CDR3 sequence (DNA): TGTGCCAGCAGGATCACAGGGGGTGACTACACCTTC. Translation: CASRITGGDYTF.

This clonotype was recorded a few times. This rearrangement joins TRBV4-1 to TRBJ2-1, with TRBD1 as a possible D gene (5 bases). CDR3 length: 14 residues. Between the trimmed V and J ends, which lost 3 bases and 8 bases, there was a span of 14 bases. Per the germline V gene, CDR1 is MGHRA and CDR2 is YSYEKL. This CDR3 is CASSQRQGRDEQFF. The CDR3 DNA reads TGCGCCAGCAGCCAGCGGCAGGGTCGGGATGAGCAGTTCTTC.

This clonotype occurred a few times. The rearrangement uses TRBV9 and TRBJ2-4, with 9 bases fitting TRBD2. The CDR3 is 18 residues long. From germline, CDR1 is SGDLS and CDR2 YYNGEE. With 0 bases clipped from V and 4 bases from J, the junction kept 11 bases outside the gene matches. The CDR3 nucleotides read TGTGCCAGCAGCGTAGATTTAACGCTAGCGGGACATAAAAACATTCAGTACTTC. It specifies CASSVDLTLAGHKNIQYF. The whole variable domain, remainder taken from reference TRBV9 and TRBJ2-4, is DSGVTQTPKHLITATGQRVTLRCSPRSGDLSVYWYQQSLDQGLQFLIQYYNGEERAKGNILERFSAQQFPDLHSELNLSSLELGDSALYFCASSVDLTLAGHKNIQYFGAGTRLSVL.

This clonotype has a single count. This sequence joins TRBV6-5 and TRBJ2-2; D might be TRBD1 or TRBD2, each matching 5 bases. The CDR3 consists of 15 residues. Between the trimmed V and J ends, which lost 5 bases and 5 bases, there was a span of 15 bases. CDR1 and CDR2 (germline): MNHEY, SVGAGI. The CDR3 DNA reads as TGTGCCAGCAGTAGTTCGGGACGGACTACCGGGGAGCTGTTTTTT. The encoded protein is CASSSSGRTTGELFF.

This clonotype has more than one count but fewer than ten. The rearrangement links TRBV4-1 to TRBJ1-2; 7 positions agree with TRBD1. J lost 6 bases, V lost 4 bases, and 5 bases had no gene match. This CDR3 has 13 residues. In germline, CDR1 is MGHRA, CDR2 YSYEKL. This chain's CDR3 is CASSPGGWNGYTF. The CDR3 DNA sequence: TGCGCCAGCAGCCCAGGGGGTTGGAATGGCTACACCTTC.

V gene TRBV6-1 combines with J gene TRBJ2-7; maybe TRBD1 (6 bases). The germline gives CDR1 MNHNS, CDR2 SASEGT. Trimming shortened V by 2 bases and J by 2 bases, and 13 bases separated the two germline ends. The CDR3 has 15 amino acids. In DNA form, the CDR3 reads TGTGCCAGCAGTGAATTCTTACAGGGCGCCTACGAGCAGTACTTC. It is translated as CASSEFLQGAYEQYF.

J is TRBJ2-1 and V is TRBV6-1; TRBD2 matches at 8 bases. The DNA end lines up better with TRBJ2-7; the J call may be wrong. Per the germline V gene, CDR1 is MNHNS and CDR2 is SASEGT. This CDR3 spans 14 amino acids. CDR3 in amino acids: CASRPGGGTNEQYF. CDR3 DNA sequence: TGTGCCAGCCGGCCGGGCGGGGGGACCAATGAGCAGTACTTC.

This clonotype was seen only once. V and J are TRBV5-1 and TRBJ2-1, with D possibly matching TRBD2 (5 bases). Germline CDR1 and CDR2: SGHRS and YFSETQ. CDR3 length: 14 residues. V lost 0 bases and J 9 bases, leaving 13 bases between the germline ends. CDR3 residues: CASSLVGLNSEQFF. As DNA, the CDR3 is TGCGCCAGCAGCTTGGTAGGACTGAACAGTGAGCAGTTCTTC.

A remark on this clonotype: The germline gene is not matched at one end of the junction; a read error may be the cause. This rearrangement joins TRBV7-2 to TRBJ1-2, with D unclear. The CDR3 is 13 amino acids. In germline, CDR1 is SGHTA, CDR2 FQGNSA. CDR3 DNA: TGTGCCTGCAGTCTCAGGTTTACCTATGGCTACACCTTC. Protein: CACSLRFTYGYTF.

The chain employs TRBV29-1 and TRBJ2-3, with 10 nucleotides matching TRBD1. Losses at the gene ends were 4 bases for V and 5 bases for J; bases not matched to a gene: 9. Germline assignment: CDR1 SQVTM and CDR2 ANQGSEA. The CDR3 length is 15 residues. The CDR3 DNA reads TGCAGCGTTGGTGGGGAGACAGGGGGCGAAGATACGCAGTATTTT. Translating gives CSVGGETGGEDTQYF.

The chain links TRBV20-1 to TRBJ1-2; D might be TRBD1 (6 bases). The CDR3 is 14 amino acids. The germline gives CDR1 DFQATT, CDR2 SNEGSKA (reference sequence). V was clipped by 1 base and J by 6 bases, with 15 bases between them. CDR3 amino acids: CSARGVDSFHGYTF. The CDR3 nucleotides read TGCAGTGCTAGAGGAGTGGACAGCTTCCATGGCTACACCTTC.

The chain recombines TRBV12-3 or TRBV12-4 with TRBJ2-7, with 8 nucleotides matching TRBD2. Trimming at V came to 8 bases and at J to 2 bases, leaving 8 bases not matched to a gene. The CDR3 spans 14 residues. This chain's CDR3 is CASSLAGQAYEQYF. In DNA form, the CDR3 reads TGTGCCAGCTCCCTAGCGGGTCAAGCCTACGAGCAGTACTTC.

In this sample, this clonotype turned up once. This chain connects TRBV4-1 to TRBJ2-5; possible D gene TRBD1, 5 bases. This CDR3 is built from 15 residues. Trimming left V 4 bases short and J 5 bases short, with 17 bases between. The germline CDR1 and CDR2 sequences are MGHRA and YSYEKL. CDR3 sequence reads: CASSPLGQGDETQYF. The CDR3 bases are TGCGCCAGCAGCCCCCTCGGGCAGGGTGACGAGACCCAGTACTTC.

This clonotype was detected a few times. The CDR3 bases are TGTGCCAGCAATGGAAGAACCTACGAGCAGTACTTC. This sequence encodes CASNGRTYEQYF. The chain links TRBV28 to TRBJ2-7; D is uncertain. The CDR3 is 12 residues long. Germline values: CDR1 MDHEN, CDR2 SYDVKM. Trimming left V 7 bases short and J 2 bases short, with 9 bases between.

This chain links TRBV3-1 with TRBJ2-5; a possible D gene is TRBD2 (5 bases). CDR3 size: 14 residues. Trimming stripped 0 bases from V and 4 bases from J, with 9 bases between. In germline, CDR1 is LGHDT, CDR2 YNNKEL (reference sequence). The CDR3: CASSQDPGSETQYF. The CDR3 DNA reads TGTGCCAGCAGCCAAGATCCGGGATCAGAGACCCAGTACTTC.

The V and J genes are TRBV12-3 or TRBV12-4 and TRBJ2-1; 14 bases are shared with TRBD2. CDR3 size: 15 residues. Trimming removed 7 bases from V and 7 bases from J; junction bases left unmatched: 6. The CDR3 DNA is TGTGCCAGCACGACTAGCGGGAGGGCGAGGAATGAGCAGTTCTTC. As protein: CASTTSGRARNEQFF.

The chain carries TRBV29-1 and TRBJ1-4, with D unclear. Looked up from germline, CDR1 is SQVTM and CDR2 is ANQGSEA. This CDR3 contains 12 residues. The germline V and J ends were trimmed by 4 bases and 6 bases, with 9 bases remaining between them. DNA for the CDR3: TGCAGCGTTGGGCGCCCGGATGAAAAACTGTTTTTT. Protein sequence: CSVGRPDEKLFF. Full variable domain (remainder filled in from reference TRBV29-1 and TRBJ1-4): SAVISQKPSRDICQRGTSLTIQCQVDSQVTMMFWYRQQPGQSLTLIATANQGSEATYESGFVIDKFPISRPNLTFSTLTVSNMSPEDSSIYLCSVGRPDEKLFFGSGTQLSVL.

The genes are TRBV20-1 and TRBJ2-5; possible D gene TRBD2, 5 bases. Germline V gene sequence: CDR1 DFQATT, CDR2 SNEGSKA (reference sequence). The germline V and J ends were trimmed by 3 bases and 4 bases, with 15 bases remaining between them. CDR3 length: 14 residues. Here the CDR3 DNA reads TGCAGTGCTAGTAAAGGGAGAGGTGGAGAGACCCAGTACTTC. Amino acids: CSASKGRGGETQYF.

This clonotype was detected only a few times. Its ends do not fully match the called genes, so a read error is possible. The chain uses TRBV6-6 and TRBJ1-5; D gene uncertain. The CDR3 runs to 12 residues. Germline V gene data show CDR1 as MNHNY and CDR2 as SVGAGI (reference sequence). CDR3 nucleotides: TGTGCCAGCAGTGACTCGAGTCAGCCCCAGCATTTT. This encodes CASSDSSQPQHF.